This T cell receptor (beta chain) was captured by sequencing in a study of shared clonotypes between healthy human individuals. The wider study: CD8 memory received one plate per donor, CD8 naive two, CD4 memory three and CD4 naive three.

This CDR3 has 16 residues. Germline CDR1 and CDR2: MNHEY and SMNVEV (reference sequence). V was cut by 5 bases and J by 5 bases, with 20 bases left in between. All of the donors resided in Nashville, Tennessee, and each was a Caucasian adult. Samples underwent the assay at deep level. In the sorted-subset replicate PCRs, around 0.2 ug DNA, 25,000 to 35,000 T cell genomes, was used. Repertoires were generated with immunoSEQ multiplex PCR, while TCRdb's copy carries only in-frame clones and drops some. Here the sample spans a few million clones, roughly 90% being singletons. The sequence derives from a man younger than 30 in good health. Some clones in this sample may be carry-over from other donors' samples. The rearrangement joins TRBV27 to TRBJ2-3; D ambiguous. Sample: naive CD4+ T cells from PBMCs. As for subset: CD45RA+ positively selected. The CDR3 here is CASSPYNGPRGDTQYF. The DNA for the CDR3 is TGTGCCAGCAGTCCCTATAATGGGCCCCGTGGAGATACGCAGTATTTT.